These 25 T cell receptor beta chains came from one sample sequenced in a study of CD8 T cells in ankylosing spondylitis. MiXCR, run by TCRdb on the 5' RACE reads, gives a single entry per CDR3 protein. The table lists about 360,000 distinct CDR3 sequences, 20% of them singletons. The specimen sequenced was blood, either unsorted or a sorted T cell fraction (not recorded which). The receptors shown here come from a male donor with ankylosing spondylitis or in good health (not recorded which).

This clonotype has more than one count but fewer than ten. This sequence joins TRBV7-6 and TRBJ2-5; the match to TRBD2 covers 12 bases. V lost 2 bases to trimming and J lost 5 bases; unmatched junction nucleotides: 3. Per the germline V gene, CDR1 is SGHVS and CDR2 is FNYEAQ. The CDR3 contains 15 residues. The CDR3 loop is CASSLSLAGGETQYF. In DNA, the CDR3 is TGTGCCAGCAGCTTATCTCTAGCGGGGGGGGAGACCCAGTACTTC.

The chain has TRBV21-1 and TRBJ2-5; the listed D gene, TRBD1, was not tested against the DNA. TRBV21-1 is recorded as a pseudogene. CDR3 length: 16 residues. The CDR3 reads CASSEITGYAEETQYF. As DNA, the CDR3 is TGTGCCAGCAGCGAAATAACAGGGTACGCTGAAGAGACCCAGTACTTC.

The gene calls are TRBV11-2 and TRBJ2-5; no firm D call. The CDR3 is 16 amino acids. V gave up 1 base and J gave up 4 bases, with 16 bases separating them. The V gene's germline CDR1 is SGHAT and CDR2 FQNNGV. This CDR3 is CASSLVRYSPTETQYF. The CDR3 DNA reads TGTGCCAGCAGCTTAGTTAGGTACAGCCCGACAGAGACCCAGTACTTC.

The chain links TRBV2 to TRBJ2-7; 12 nucleotides align to TRBD1. Germline V lookup: CDR1 SNHLY, CDR2 FYNNEI. The V gene end was trimmed by 6 bases and the J gene end by 7 bases; junction bases not matched to a gene: 13. This CDR3 is built from 16 residues. This chain's CDR3 is CASRFPAGTGGREQYF. The CDR3 region has the DNA TGTGCCAGCAGATTTCCAGCCGGGACAGGGGGCAGAGAGCAGTACTTC. Together with reference TRBV2 and TRBJ2-7, the CDR3 gives the full variable domain: EPEVTQTPSHQVTQMGQEVILRCVPISNHLYFYWYRQILGQKVEFLVSFYNNEISEKSEIFDDQFSVERPDGSNFTLKIRSTKLEDSAMYFCASRFPAGTGGREQYFGPGTRLTVT.

This clonotype came up many times. The rearrangement uses TRBV6-5 and TRBJ2-3; weak D call: TRBD2 (7 bases). V lost 8 bases to trimming and J lost 3 bases, with 9 bases between them. Germline V gene lookup returns CDR1 MNHEY and CDR2 SVGAGI. This CDR3 is built from 12 residues. CDR3 DNA sequence: TGTGCCAGCGGGGGGGCGACAGATACGCAGTATTTT. As protein: CASGGATDTQYF.

This clonotype occurred a few times. The J gene is TRBJ2-1, the V gene TRBV27; 9 bases are a match to TRBD2. Germline CDR1 reads MNHEY; CDR2 reads SMNVEV (reference sequence). The CDR3 contains 18 residues. The ends lost 6 bases at V and 0 bases at J; junction bases unmatched: 12. This CDR3 is CASSSLRGGPSSYNEQFF. The DNA of the CDR3 is TGTGCCAGCAGCTCCTTGCGGGGGGGTCCAAGCTCCTACAATGAGCAGTTCTTC.

This clonotype has just a few counts. The V gene is TRBV2, the J gene TRBJ2-1, with 7 bases fitting TRBD2. V was clipped by 6 bases and J by 10 bases; unmatched bases: 12. CDR1 is SNHLY, CDR2 FYNNEI, per germline. CDR3 length: 14 residues. The chain's CDR3 is CASRTTAGVLEQFF. CDR3 DNA sequence: TGTGCCAGCAGGACCACCGCGGGGGTACTCGAGCAGTTCTTC.

The rearrangement joins TRBV2 to TRBJ2-5; the D is unclear. Deletions cut 2 bases from V and 5 bases from J, with 18 bases between. CDR1 is SNHLY, CDR2 FYNNEI, per germline. The CDR3 extends over 16 amino acids. In DNA, the CDR3 is TGTGCCAGCAGTGAAAGGGTCTCCGGCCCCCGGGAGACCCAGTACTTC. As protein: CASSERVSGPRETQYF. The variable domain in full, completed from reference TRBV2 and TRBJ2-5, reads EPEVTQTPSHQVTQMGQEVILRCVPISNHLYFYWYRQILGQKVEFLVSFYNNEISEKSEIFDDQFSVERPDGSNFTLKIRSTKLEDSAMYFCASSERVSGPRETQYFGPGTRLLVL.

The rearrangement joins TRBV30 to TRBJ2-1, with D hard to call. Germline CDR1 and CDR2: GTSNPN and SVGIG (reference sequence). This CDR3 comprises 10 residues. Trimming left V 2 bases short and J 9 bases short, with 5 bases between. The CDR3 loop is CAWSFSEQFF. The DNA for the CDR3 is TGTGCCTGGAGTTTCAGTGAGCAGTTCTTC.

The chain has TRBV7-2 and TRBJ1-5; TRBD1 might be the D (6 bases). V lost 5 bases and J 3 bases, leaving 14 bases between the germline ends. Germline V gives CDR1 SGHTA, CDR2 FQGNSA. The CDR3 is 15 residues long. For the CDR3, the DNA is TGTGCCAGCAGCCCGACGACAGGCACCAATCAGCCCCAGCATTTT. It yields the protein CASSPTTGTNQPQHF.

This clonotype was seen more than once but under ten times. The chain uses TRBV10-2 and TRBJ1-5, with D perhaps TRBD1 (5 bases). Germline CDR1 is WSHSY and CDR2 is SAAADI. This CDR3 has 13 residues. Trimming pared 2 bases from V and 7 bases from J, leaving 9 bases between. The CDR3 here is CASSEGAAQPQHF. CDR3 DNA sequence: TGCGCCAGCAGTGAGGGGGCGGCCCAGCCCCAGCATTTT.

V gene TRBV5-1 combines with J gene TRBJ2-2; D not resolved. Per germline, CDR1 SGHRS and CDR2 YFSETQ. The CDR3 consists of 17 residues. V gave up 0 bases and J gave up 3 bases, with 15 bases separating them. For the CDR3, the DNA is TGCGCCAGCAGCTTGGGTCAGGCACCGACGGACACCGGGGAGCTGTTTTTT. This encodes CASSLGQAPTDTGELFF.

This clonotype has a single count. The chain couples TRBV6-1 to TRBJ2-7; D possibly corresponds to TRBD2 (6 bases). CDR3 length: 13 amino acids. CDR1 and CDR2 from the germline V gene are MNHNS and SASEGT. Trimming took 11 bases from V and 4 from J, leaving 18 bases between them. CDR3 sequence (DNA): TGTGCCGGGAGGACATCCGCAACTTACGAGCAGTACTTC. Encoded protein: CAGRTSATYEQYF.

This clonotype was seen many times. The V gene is TRBV29-1, the J gene TRBJ2-7; maybe TRBD1 (5 bases). CDR3 size: 13 residues. Trimming shortened V by 4 bases and J by 4 bases, and 14 bases separated the two germline ends. The V gene's germline CDR1 is SQVTM and CDR2 ANQGSEA. The CDR3 protein is CSVVLRGGYEQYF. The CDR3 bases are TGCAGCGTTGTTCTAAGGGGTGGGTACGAGCAGTACTTC.

V gene TRBV7-9 combines with J gene TRBJ2-2; D remains ambiguous. CDR3 length: 14 amino acids. With 8 bases removed from V and 4 bases from J, the gap between germline ends came to 14 bases. Germline V gives CDR1 SEHNR, CDR2 FQNEAQ (reference sequence). This chain's CDR3 is CASEIHPTTGELFF. Written as DNA, the CDR3 is TGTGCCAGCGAGATTCATCCGACCACCGGGGAGCTGTTTTTT.

This clonotype came up a few times. The chain recombines TRBV25-1 with TRBJ2-2; 7 bases agree with TRBD1. The V and J ends lost 4 bases and 3 bases, in that order; junction bases with no gene match: 2. CDR3 length equals 14 residues. Looked up from germline, CDR1 is MGHDK and CDR2 is SYGVNS. The CDR3 DNA is TGTGCCAGCAGTGGAACAGGGGACACCGGGGAGCTGTTTTTT. This translates into CASSGTGDTGELFF. Filled out from reference TRBV25-1 and TRBJ2-2, the complete variable domain reads EADIYQTPRYLVIGTGKKITLECSQTMGHDKMYWYQQDPGMELHLIHYSYGVNSTEKGDLSSESTVSRIRTEHFPLTLESARPSHTSQYLCASSGTGDTGELFFGEGSRLTVL.

This clonotype has just a few counts. The V call is TRBV27, the J call TRBJ2-3, with D perhaps TRBD1 (6 bases). Trimming cost V 3 bases and J 8 bases, with 21 bases left between them. Germline values: CDR1 MNHEY, CDR2 SMNVEV (reference sequence). This CDR3 is built from 16 residues. CDR3 sequence reads: CASSFTGNSLGATQYF. The DNA for the CDR3 is TGTGCCAGCAGTTTCACAGGGAATTCCCTTGGTGCTACGCAGTATTTT.

The V call is TRBV6-5, the J call TRBJ2-1, with D unresolved. Germline CDR1 reads MNHEY; CDR2 reads SVGAGI. The CDR3 spans 17 residues. V lost 2 bases and J lost 7, with 21 bases in between. CDR3 nucleotide sequence: TGTGCCAGCAGTTACGCCCTACACCGAAGTGGTGTAAATGAGCAGTTCTTC. Translating gives CASSYALHRSGVNEQFF.

The chain combines TRBV12-3 or TRBV12-4 with TRBJ1-2; D gene unclear. CDR3 length: 16 amino acids. V lost 5 bases and J lost 5, with 21 bases in between. As DNA, the CDR3 is TGTGCCAGCAGTCCTACCTCTGGACCGACGAGGTATGGCTACACCTTC. Protein: CASSPTSGPTRYGYTF.

There are a few counts of this clonotype. This chain links TRBV20-1 with TRBJ1-2; D not certain. This CDR3 region has 16 residues. The V and J ends lost 0 bases and 5 bases respectively, with 19 bases between them. Germline CDR1 and CDR2: DFQATT and SNEGSKA (reference sequence). CDR3 bases: TGCAGTGCTAGAGATCTCCGGGCCCTACTTTGGTATGGCTACACCTTC. Amino acid sequence: CSARDLRALLWYGYTF.

This sequence joins TRBV12-3 or TRBV12-4 and TRBJ2-6; 9 nucleotides align to TRBD2. V shed 3 bases and J 2 bases; nucleotides not matched to a gene: 5. The CDR3 extends over 17 amino acids. The CDR3 DNA follows: TGTGCCAGCAGTTTGGGCGGGGGGGTCCCTGGGGCCAACGTCCTGACTTTC. It codes for CASSLGGGVPGANVLTF.

This clonotype was detected a few times. The gene calls are TRBV2 and TRBJ2-7; maybe TRBD1 (6 bases). V was cut by 2 bases and J by 2 bases, with 13 bases left in between. CDR1 SNHLY and CDR2 FYNNEI come from the germline V gene. The CDR3 has 15 residues. The CDR3 here is CASSETKGGAYEQYF. The CDR3 nucleotides read TGTGCCAGCAGTGAAACGAAAGGGGGTGCCTACGAGCAGTACTTC.

This clonotype has just a few counts. The chain uses TRBV20-1 and TRBJ1-5; D is perhaps TRBD1 (6 bases). V was trimmed by 3 bases and J by 4 bases, leaving 13 bases between them. The germline CDR1 and CDR2 sequences are DFQATT and SNEGSKA (reference sequence). CDR3 length: 14 residues. This CDR3 is CSASLDSLNQPQHF. Written as DNA, the CDR3 is TGCAGTGCTAGTTTGGACAGCCTTAATCAGCCCCAGCATTTT.

The chain uses TRBV3-1 and TRBJ2-7, with 8 bases matching TRBD2. This CDR3 region has 16 residues. Germline CDR1 LGHDT, CDR2 YNNKEL (reference sequence). V was pared by 2 bases and J by 1 base, with 7 bases of the junction left unmatched. In nucleotides, the CDR3 is TGTGCCAGCAGCCAATCGGCGGGGGGCCGTTCCTACGAGCAGTACTTC. Residues: CASSQSAGGRSYEQYF.

The chain combines TRBV29-1 with TRBJ2-5; no firm D call. CDR1 SQVTM and CDR2 ANQGSEA come from the germline V gene. With 3 bases removed from V and 7 bases from J, the gap between germline ends came to 9 bases. The CDR3 length is 11 residues. CDR3 region: CSVDRSGTQYF. The CDR3 nucleotides are TGCAGCGTTGATCGGTCGGGGACCCAGTACTTC. Full variable domain (remainder filled in from reference TRBV29-1 and TRBJ2-5): SAVISQKPSRDICQRGTSLTIQCQVDSQVTMMFWYRQQPGQSLTLIATANQGSEATYESGFVIDKFPISRPNLTFSTLTVSNMSPEDSSIYLCSVDRSGTQYFGPGTRLLVL.